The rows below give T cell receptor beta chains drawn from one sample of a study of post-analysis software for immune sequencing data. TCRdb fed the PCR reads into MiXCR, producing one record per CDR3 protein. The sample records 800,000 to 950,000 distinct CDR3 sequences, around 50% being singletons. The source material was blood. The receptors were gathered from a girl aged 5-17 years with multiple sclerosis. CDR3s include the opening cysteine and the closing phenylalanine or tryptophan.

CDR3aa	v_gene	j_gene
CASSLLGTGRSYEQYF	TRBV14	TRBJ2-7
CSAKTSGTDTQYF	TRBV20-1	TRBJ2-3
CSASLGGVGEQFF	TRBV20-1	TRBJ2-1
CASSEAGGGAKSSSYNEQFF	TRBV2	TRBJ2-1
CASSLETSGRKYF	TRBV12-3/TRBV12-4	TRBJ2-5
CASSETGQAAYGYTF	TRBV6-1	TRBJ1-2
CASSQAAQGVRAEQFF	TRBV4-1	TRBJ2-1
CASSFTGDSSYEQYF	TRBV7-9	TRBJ2-7
CAISDLAGGNEQFF	TRBV10-3	TRBJ2-1
CASSLAPRRNYGYTF	TRBV12-3/TRBV12-4	TRBJ1-2
CSAGTVDGTDTQYF	TRBV20-1	TRBJ2-3
CSAKGSGAPYEQYF	TRBV20-1	TRBJ2-7
CSAAPGLAGGVAKNIQYF	TRBV20-1	NA
CASSPLRSGGGETKETQYF	TRBV6-1	TRBJ2-5
CASSLLGEKYNEQFF	TRBV7-2	TRBJ2-1
CASSLYQGASYEQYF	TRBV5-1	TRBJ2-7
CATSNRGGNQPQHF	TRBV15	TRBJ1-5
CASSPSDMRGYTF	TRBV18	TRBJ1-2
CSVEEGDYEQYF	TRBV29-1	TRBJ2-7
CSATPSARLEQYF	TRBV20-1	NA
CASSTYPWWLYEQYF	TRBV12-3/TRBV12-4	TRBJ2-7
CASSLAPHGGVGEQFF	TRBV7-6	TRBJ2-1
CSVGRSDYGYTF	TRBV29-1	TRBJ1-2
CASSLANPGLAGTYEQYF	TRBV5-1	TRBJ2-7
CASRDRGATDTQYF	TRBV3-1	TRBJ2-3
CASSNRDRTYEQYF	TRBV7-9	TRBJ2-7
CASSLRAASGVSYEQYF	TRBV13	NA
CASNTPQGDTQYF	TRBV14	TRBJ2-3
CASSVGGGYGYTF	TRBV9	TRBJ1-2
CASSLGYRVFYEQYF	TRBV11-2	TRBJ2-7
CASSVLAGTYEQYF	TRBV7-6	TRBJ2-7